What follows are 9 T cell receptor beta chains derived from one specimen sequenced in a study of cytomegalovirus exposure and HLA in healthy donors. The PCR contained 60 Vbeta and 13 Jbeta primers. Using immunoSEQ multiplex PCR, the repertoire was profiled, and TCRdb retains in-frame clones only, with some absent. The sample holds about 110,000 clones, about 80% seen once. Sequencing was performed on PBMCs. The receptors were sampled from a man aged 50 to 59 in good health and CMV-seropositive.

J is TRBJ2-5 and V is TRBV6-5; weak D call: TRBD2 (6 bases). Per the germline V gene, CDR1 is MNHEY and CDR2 is SVGAGI. Trimming pared 0 bases from V and 1 base from J, leaving 6 bases between. CDR3 length: 14 amino acids. CDR3 bases: TGTGCCAGCAGTTACTCGGGGGGCCAAGAGACCCAGTACTTC. Translating it yields CASSYSGGQETQYF.

This clone was seen once. The genes are TRBV4-2 and TRBJ2-5; 7 positions agree with TRBD2. Losses at the gene ends were 4 bases for V and 1 base for J; bases not matched to a gene: 9. This CDR3 has 16 amino acids. From germline, CDR1 is LGHNA and CDR2 YNFKEQ. For the CDR3, the DNA is TGTGCCAGCAGCCTCCGACTGGGGGGGGTCCAAGAGACCCAGTACTTC. Amino acids: CASSLRLGGVQETQYF.

The gene calls are TRBV5-1 and TRBJ2-1, with TRBD2 as a possible D gene (6 bases). The CDR3 length is 13 residues. V shed 0 bases and J shed 10 bases, with 11 bases lying between them. CDR1 is SGHRS, CDR2 YFSETQ, per germline. The CDR3 sequence: CASSLDLANEQFF. CDR3 coding DNA: TGCGCCAGCAGCTTGGACCTAGCGAACGAGCAGTTCTTC.

With respect to this clone: At the DNA level, this CDR3 is encoded by other sequences in the same sample as well. This chain links TRBV7-2 with TRBJ2-7; 12 bases agree with TRBD1. The V gene's germline CDR1 is SGHTA and CDR2 FQGNSA. The CDR3 totals 19 residues. With V trimmed by 3 bases and J by 1 base, 13 bases remained unmatched. DNA for the CDR3: TGTGCCAGCAGCTTCCTTAGGGGACAGGGGGCGCGTAAATCCTACGAGCAGTACTTC. Protein product: CASSFLRGQGARKSYEQYF.

This clone has only a few counts. This chain links TRBV5-4 with TRBJ2-1, with 8 bases lining up with TRBD1. This CDR3 is built from 15 residues. The germline V gene has CDR1 SGHNT and CDR2 YYREEE (reference sequence). Losses at the gene ends were 4 bases for V and 1 base for J; bases not matched to a gene: 4. The CDR3 bases are TGTGCCAGCAGCGCGGACAGGGTTTCCTACAATGAGCAGTTCTTC. Its protein is CASSADRVSYNEQFF. The full variable domain, with the rest looked up from reference TRBV5-4 and TRBJ2-1, is ETGVTQSPTHLIKTRGQQVTLRCSSQSGHNTVSWYQQALGQGPQFIFQYYREEENGRGNFPPRFSGLQFPNYSSELNVNALELDDSALYLCASSADRVSYNEQFFGPGTRLTVL.

Notes on this clone: The same CDR3 is also encoded by other DNA sequences in this sample. The V call is TRBV7-3, the J call TRBJ2-2, with D tentatively TRBD2 (6 bases). CDR1 SGHTA and CDR2 FQGTGA come from the germline V gene. Trimming removed 3 bases at V and 3 bases at J, with 8 bases between. This CDR3 is 14 amino acids long. CDR3 residues: CASSLGGDTGELFF. CDR3 nucleotide sequence: TGTGCCAGCAGCTTGGGAGGCGACACCGGGGAGCTGTTTTTT.

The rearrangement joins TRBV5-4 to TRBJ2-1; 7 bases match TRBD2. In germline, CDR1 is SGHNT, CDR2 YYREEE (reference sequence). This CDR3 has 15 amino acids. V gave up 3 bases and J gave up 6 bases; unmatched junction bases: 9. CDR3 residues: CASSSTSATFNEQFF. CDR3 sequence (DNA): TGTGCCAGCAGCTCTACTAGCGCGACCTTCAATGAGCAGTTCTTC. The full variable domain, its missing parts supplied by reference TRBV5-4 and TRBJ2-1, is ETGVTQSPTHLIKTRGQQVTLRCSSQSGHNTVSWYQQALGQGPQFIFQYYREEENGRGNFPPRFSGLQFPNYSSELNVNALELDDSALYLCASSSTSATFNEQFFGPGTRLTVL.

CDR3 in DNA: TGTGCCAGCAGCTTAAGCGGCAGAGGAGCAGTTGGGTCTGGGGAGACCCAGTACTTC. Its protein product is CASSLSGRGAVGSGETQYF. The V and J genes are TRBV7-3 and TRBJ2-5; D remains unclear. Germline V gene data show CDR1 as SGHTA and CDR2 as FQGTGA. CDR3 length: 19 residues. The V gene lost 1 base and the J gene lost 5 bases, with 26 bases spanning the gap.

The genes are TRBV9 and TRBJ2-1, with 16 nucleotides matching TRBD2. V lost 4 bases to trimming and J lost 10 bases; unmatched junction nucleotides: 8. Germline-derived CDR1 and CDR2 are SGDLS and YYNGEE. The CDR3 totals 16 residues. CDR3: CASSPGLAGGLREQFF. CDR3 in DNA: TGTGCCAGCAGCCCGGGACTAGCGGGAGGGCTGAGGGAGCAGTTCTTC.